Shown below are 20 T cell receptor beta chains from a single sample sequenced in a study of blood T cells in healthy people across ages. A second PCR of 7 to 11 cycles used a sample-barcoded 5' primer and a J-beta primer mix. TCRdb re-called the 5' RACE reads with MiXCR, one entry per CDR3 protein. The top ten clones hold less than 2.5% of a sample with over 1.5 million distinct CDR3 sequences, 49% of them seen once. Material: blood. The receptors here all came from a woman in her thirties or forties in good health.

This clonotype was observed a few times. The rearrangement joins TRBV12-3 or TRBV12-4 to TRBJ2-1, with 9 bases matching TRBD2. There are 17 residues in the CDR3. V lost 2 bases, J lost 4 bases, and 9 bases stayed unmatched. DNA of the CDR3: TGTGCCAGCAGTTTAATGCGGGGGGGCCTTTTGTACAATGAGCAGTTCTTC. Protein: CASSLMRGGLLYNEQFF.

This clonotype showed up just a few times. The chain combines TRBV20-1 with TRBJ2-5, with D unresolved. CDR1 is DFQATT and CDR2 is SNEGSKA in the germline V gene (reference sequence). With 3 bases removed from V and 6 bases from J, the gap between germline ends came to 11 bases. The CDR3 runs 12 residues. CDR3 DNA sequence: TGCAGTGCTAGGCTTGGAGAAAAGACCCAGTACTTC. It yields the protein CSARLGEKTQYF.

The V gene is TRBV5-1, the J gene TRBJ1-5; D is unresolved. This CDR3 spans 16 amino acids. CDR1 and CDR2 (germline): SGHRS, YFSETQ. The V end lost 0 bases, the J end lost 5 bases, and 15 bases lay between the germline ends. The DNA of the CDR3 is TGCGCCAGCAGCTTGGGACCGAGAGGGATCGATCAGCCCCAGCATTTT. The encoded protein is CASSLGPRGIDQPQHF.

This chain's CDR3 is CASSHPGTAYGYTF. The CDR3 bases are TGTGCCAGCAGCCATCCCGGGACTGCTTATGGCTACACCTTC. The rearrangement uses TRBV13 and TRBJ1-2, with D perhaps matching TRBD1 (5 bases). The length of the CDR3 is 14 residues. V was cut by 5 bases and J by 5 bases, with 15 bases left in between. Germline values: CDR1 PRHDT, CDR2 FYEKMQ (reference sequence).

This clonotype was detected a few times. This chain uses TRBV4-2 with TRBJ2-3, with TRBD2 matching over 12 bases. The junction had 5 bases not matched to a gene; V was cut back by 5 bases and J by 2 bases. This CDR3 has 16 residues. The V gene's germline CDR1 is LGHNA and CDR2 YNFKEQ. CDR3 loop: CASSSRLAGVTDTQYF. CDR3 nucleotide sequence: TGTGCCAGCAGCTCCCGACTAGCGGGGGTCACAGATACGCAGTATTTT.

This rearrangement joins TRBV27 to TRBJ2-6; perhaps D is TRBD1 or TRBD2 (6 bases each). Germline CDR1 reads MNHEY; CDR2 reads SMNVEV (reference sequence). The V end lost 8 bases, the J end lost 0 bases, and 20 bases lay between the germline ends. This CDR3 is 18 amino acids long. CDR3: CASSRGGRRSSGANVLTF. The CDR3 bases are TGTGCCAGCTCTCGTGGGGGGCGACGGAGCTCTGGGGCCAACGTCCTGACTTTC.

V usage is TRBV29-1 and J usage is TRBJ1-1; 8 bases align to TRBD1. The junction had 10 bases not matched to a gene; V was cut back by 6 bases and J by 4 bases. CDR1 and CDR2 from the germline V gene are SQVTM and ANQGSEA. The CDR3 covers 14 residues. The CDR3 bases are TGCAGCGTCGTAAAAAGAGACAGGGGCACTGAAGCTTTCTTT. Its translation: CSVVKRDRGTEAFF.

This clonotype was counted a few times. The rearrangement joins TRBV18 to TRBJ2-3; unclear D gene. Per germline, CDR1 KGHSH and CDR2 LQKENI. The CDR3 is 13 residues long. V shed 3 bases and J shed 9 bases, with 13 bases lying between them. The CDR3 sequence is CASSPPSLDTQYF. CDR3 in DNA: TGTGCCAGCTCACCTCCGAGTCTGGACACGCAGTATTTT.

The chain joins TRBV6-5 to TRBJ1-2, with D unresolved. Per germline, CDR1 MNHEY and CDR2 SVGAGI. CDR3 length equals 17 residues. V lost 2 bases and J lost 0, with 16 bases in between. The CDR3 DNA reads TGTGCCAGCAGTTACGTGCTGGAGATCCGATCTAACTATGGCTACACCTTC. This codes for CASSYVLEIRSNYGYTF.

V gene TRBV5-1 combines with J gene TRBJ2-3, with D possibly being TRBD1 (5 bases). The CDR3 is 12 residues long. Deletions cut 3 bases from V and 15 bases from J, with 17 bases between. Germline CDR1 SGHRS, CDR2 YFSETQ. The CDR3 reads CASSSTRAGEYF. The DNA for the CDR3 is TGCGCCAGCAGCTCAACCAGGGCCGGTGAATATTTT. The entire variable domain, with the rest obtained from reference TRBV5-1 and TRBJ2-3, is as follows: KAGVTQTPRYLIKTRGQQVTLSCSPISGHRSVSWYQQTPGQGLQFLFEYFSETQRNKGNFPGRFSGRQFSNSRSEMNVSTLELGDSALYLCASSSTRAGEYFGPGTRLTVL.

This clonotype was picked up a small number of times. The rearrangement links TRBV6-5 to TRBJ2-3; TRBD1 might be the D (6 bases). Trimming shortened V by 6 bases and J by 4 bases, and 14 bases separated the two germline ends. The CDR3 runs to 14 residues. Germline assignment: CDR1 MNHEY and CDR2 SVGAGI. In DNA form, the CDR3 reads TGTGCCAGCAGGGACAGTCATATCTCAGATACGCAGTATTTT. It encodes CASRDSHISDTQYF.

The CDR3 loop reads CASSQASGGGYEQYF. DNA for the CDR3: TGCGCCAGCAGCCAGGCTAGCGGGGGGGGATACGAGCAGTACTTC. The V call is TRBV4-3, the J call TRBJ2-7; 12 positions match TRBD2. CDR3 length: 15 amino acids. V was pared by 3 bases and J by 4 bases, with 4 bases of the junction left unmatched. Germline lookup yields CDR1 LGHNA and CDR2 YSLEER.

V is TRBV24-1 and J is TRBJ2-7; D may match TRBD1 or TRBD2 (6 bases each). The CDR3 runs to 13 residues. Germline V gene lookup returns CDR1 KGHDR and CDR2 SFDVKD. V lost 4 bases to trimming and J lost 8 bases, with 14 bases between them. In DNA form, the CDR3 reads TGTGCCACCAGTGACCTCACAGGGAGGAAGCAGTACTTC. This gives the protein CATSDLTGRKQYF.

Comments on this clonotype: One end of the junction fails to match germline, which may point to a read error. This chain uses TRBV10-1 with TRBJ2-7; TRBD1 or TRBD2 may be the D gene (5 bases each). Germline V gene data show CDR1 as WNHNN and CDR2 as SYGVQD (reference sequence). The CDR3 is made up of 14 amino acids. The CDR3 region is CASSEALGTYEQSF. Here the CDR3 DNA reads TGCGCCAGCAGTGAAGCTTTGGGGACCTACGAGCAGTCCTTC.

This sequence joins TRBV15 and TRBJ2-5; D not certain. Between the trimmed V and J ends, which lost 3 bases and 5 bases, there was a span of 10 bases. Germline V gene data show CDR1 as LNHNV and CDR2 as YYDKDF (reference sequence). This CDR3 is built from 13 residues. CDR3 bases: TGTGCCACCAGCAGGGACCCTGGGGAGACCCAGTACTTC. This translates into CATSRDPGETQYF.

The chain carries TRBV5-1 and TRBJ1-2, with D hard to call. The CDR3 has 14 residues. Germline CDR1 is SGHRS and CDR2 is YFSETQ. The ends were cut back, 6 bases at V and 3 bases at J, with 15 bases in the middle. The CDR3 sequence: CASTYETGYYGYTF. As DNA, the CDR3 is TGCGCCAGCACCTACGAGACGGGGTACTATGGCTACACCTTC.

V gene TRBV28 combines with J gene TRBJ1-5, with a tentative D call TRBD1 (6 bases). Looked up from germline, CDR1 is MDHEN and CDR2 is SYDVKM. The V and J ends lost 8 bases and 2 bases respectively, with 16 bases between them. The CDR3 totals 15 residues. CDR3 sequence: CASQNYRDGNQPQHF. CDR3 nucleotide sequence: TGTGCCAGCCAGAATTACAGGGACGGCAATCAGCCCCAGCATTTT.

A few counts support this clonotype. The V call is TRBV20-1, the J call TRBJ2-5; a weak D match, TRBD1 (6 bases). The CDR3 covers 13 residues. The germline gives CDR1 DFQATT, CDR2 SNEGSKA (reference sequence). With 7 bases removed from V and 5 bases from J, the gap between germline ends came to 17 bases. This CDR3 is CSVPGQGMETQYF. CDR3 nucleotides: TGCAGTGTCCCGGGGCAGGGGATGGAGACCCAGTACTTC.

This clonotype appeared a few times. This sequence joins TRBV5-1 and TRBJ1-2, with D possibly being TRBD1 (5 bases). Germline V gene sequence: CDR1 SGHRS, CDR2 YFSETQ. V lost 4 bases, J lost 0 bases, and 16 bases lay in between. The CDR3 contains 16 residues. Here the CDR3 DNA reads TGCGCCAGCAGCGCAGATACCGTCAGGGCTAACTATGGCTACACCTTC. Its translation is CASSADTVRANYGYTF.

The sample holds one count of this clonotype. V is TRBV28 and J is TRBJ2-1; D call uncertain. V was cut by 5 bases and J by 0 bases, with 11 bases left in between. From germline, CDR1 is MDHEN and CDR2 SYDVKM. The CDR3 length is 15 residues. CDR3 sequence (DNA): TGTGCCAGCAGTCACGCAGAGATCTCCTACAATGAGCAGTTCTTC. Its translation: CASSHAEISYNEQFF.